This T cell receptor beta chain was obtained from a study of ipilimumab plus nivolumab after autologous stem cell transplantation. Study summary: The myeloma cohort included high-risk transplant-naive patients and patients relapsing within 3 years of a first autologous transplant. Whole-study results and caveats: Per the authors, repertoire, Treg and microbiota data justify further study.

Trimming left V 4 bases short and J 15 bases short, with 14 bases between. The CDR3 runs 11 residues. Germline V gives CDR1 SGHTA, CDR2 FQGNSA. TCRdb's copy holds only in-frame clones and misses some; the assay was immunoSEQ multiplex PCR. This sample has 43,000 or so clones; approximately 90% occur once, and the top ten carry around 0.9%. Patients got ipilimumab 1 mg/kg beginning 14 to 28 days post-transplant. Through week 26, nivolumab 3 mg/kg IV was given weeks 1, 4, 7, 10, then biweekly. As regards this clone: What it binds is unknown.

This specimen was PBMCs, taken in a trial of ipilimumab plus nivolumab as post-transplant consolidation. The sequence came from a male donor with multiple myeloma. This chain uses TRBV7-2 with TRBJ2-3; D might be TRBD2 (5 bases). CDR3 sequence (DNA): TGTGCCAGCAGCTCAATGGACTGCCAATATTTT. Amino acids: CASSSMDCQYF.